A selection of T cell receptor beta chains follows, all from one sample in a study of T cell responses to AZD1222 COVID-19 vaccine. Clones were sequenced by immunoSEQ multiplex PCR, and TCRdb holds only the in-frame ones, with some missing. This sample has some 120,000 clones, with over 75% found just once. The sample was peripheral blood, taken 28 days after the second AZD1222 dose. Every receptor here comes from an adult who received the AZD1222 COVID-19 vaccine. The conserved cysteine and the conserved F or W are not part of the CDR3 here. D genes are given only for firm matches.

>TRBJ1-1|TRBV7-9|NA
ASSLAQATEAF
>TRBJ1-2|TRBV18|NA
ASSPEDARRAGYT
>TRBJ1-3|TRBV7-9|NA
ASSLSLGDTIY
>TRBJ2-2|TRBV11-3|NA
ASMLNGELF
>TRBJ1-2|TRBV7-3|NA
ASSFSDGKRGYT
>TRBJ1-2|TRBV20-1|NA
SARDLHYT
>TRBJ2-1|TRBV10-1|TRBD2
ASATGPLGLAGDEQF
>TRBJ2-7|TRBV7-6|NA
ASSFRQSYEQY
>TRBJ2-7|TRBV3-1/TRBV3-2|NA
ASSQGPRATAAINEQY
>TRBJ1-6|TRBV10-3|NA
AIRSPGTDSPLH
>TRBJ1-2|TRBV9|NA
ASSAQAGALVNGYT
>TRBJ1-3|TRBV7-2|NA
ASSFDRTRSGNTIY
>TRBJ2-1|TRBV3-1/TRBV3-2|TRBD1
ASSQGTGVNEQF
>TRBJ2-5|TRBV6-5|TRBD2
ASSFGLAERETQY
>TRBJ1-4|TRBV6-5|NA
ASRRTTNEKLF
>TRBJ2-5|TRBV5-1|TRBD2
ASSLGLAGRETQY
>TRBJ2-1|TRBV5-8|NA
ASSLADWVGLQSSYNEQF
>TRBJ2-1|TRBV9|TRBD2
ASSATSGSYNEQF
>TRBJ1-4|TRBV5-1|NA
ASRRQGANEKLF
>TRBJ1-1|TRBV12-3/TRBV12-4|NA
ASSLVGDTEAF
>TRBJ1-2|TRBV27|TRBD1
ASSPPPGQGFSSYT
>TRBJ1-2|TRBV18|NA
ASSPERGGYGYT
>TRBJ2-1|TRBV20-1|NA
SASGQDWSNEQF
>TRBJ1-2|TRBV12-3/TRBV12-4|NA
ASSLSGSYGYT
>TRBJ2-2|TRBV27|NA
ASSPLRGSAQTGELF
>TRBJ2-3|TRBV11-2|TRBD1
ASSLNSGGASTDTQY
>TRBJ2-6|TRBV19|TRBD1
ASSQGAYSGANVLT
>TRBJ1-3|TRBV6-2/TRBV6-3|NA
ASSYLVPRQKGNTIY
>TRBJ1-5|TRBV27|TRBD1
ASSTQGAGQPQH
>TRBJ1-5|TRBV19|TRBD1
ASSPGQGVNQPQH
>TRBJ1-2|TRBV3-1/TRBV3-2|NA
ASSQQGSDYGYT
>TRBJ2-2|TRBV7-3|TRBD2
ASSPRLAGAAGELF
>TRBJ2-5|TRBV5-1|TRBD2
ASSMRAGGETQY
>TRBJ1-5|TRBV7-2|NA
ASSLERGGQPQH
>TRBJ1-6|TRBV6-5|NA
AIGGDSPLH
>TRBJ2-1|TRBV12-3/TRBV12-4|NA
ASSLTWGEQF
>TRBJ2-1|TRBV15|NA
ATSREVREQF
>TRBJ2-7|TRBV5-1|NA
ASKGETSSYEQY
>TRBJ2-1|TRBV2|NA
ASSEARLADIYNEQF
>TRBJ1-1|TRBV9|TRBD1
ASSGLGQATEAF
>TRBJ2-3|TRBV7-9|NA
ASSSQGTSDTQY
>TRBJ1-6|TRBV5-1|NA
ASSSSGVGNSPLH
>TRBJ2-3|TRBV7-9|NA
ASSYQRVAQY
>TRBJ2-7|TRBV6-5|TRBD2
ASQKREVDYEQY
>TRBJ1-2|TRBV4-3|NA
ASSQDEGRRISF
>TRBJ1-5|TRBV5-5|NA
ASSAPGGNQPQH
>TRBJ2-7|TRBV10-3|TRBD2
AIGGGSGQTYEQY
>TRBJ1-1|TRBV28|TRBD1
ASSLSWAGGTEAF
>TRBJ2-3|TRBV7-9|NA
ASPALR
>TRBJ2-1|TRBV5-1|TRBD1
ASSAAGTGSYNEQF
>TRBJ1-1|TRBV28|NA
ASSYAEGKAEAF
>TRBJ1-4|TRBV5-1|NA
ASSYGGGRDEKLF
>TRBJ1-2|TRBV6-5|NA
ASSYSWGRNYGYT
>TRBJ1-1|TRBV12-3/TRBV12-4|NA
ASSFGGWTEAF
>TRBJ1-2|TRBV3-1/TRBV3-2|TRBD1
ASSQMDRANYGYT
>TRBJ2-7|TRBV6-5|NA
ASTMTGSSYEQY
>TRBJ1-2|TRBV29-1|NA
SVPTNYGYT
>TRBJ2-1|TRBV27|NA
ASEQGNEQF
>TRBJ1-1|TRBV27|TRBD1
ASSPLDRDGTEAF
>TRBJ2-5|TRBV20-1|NA
SARVLETQY